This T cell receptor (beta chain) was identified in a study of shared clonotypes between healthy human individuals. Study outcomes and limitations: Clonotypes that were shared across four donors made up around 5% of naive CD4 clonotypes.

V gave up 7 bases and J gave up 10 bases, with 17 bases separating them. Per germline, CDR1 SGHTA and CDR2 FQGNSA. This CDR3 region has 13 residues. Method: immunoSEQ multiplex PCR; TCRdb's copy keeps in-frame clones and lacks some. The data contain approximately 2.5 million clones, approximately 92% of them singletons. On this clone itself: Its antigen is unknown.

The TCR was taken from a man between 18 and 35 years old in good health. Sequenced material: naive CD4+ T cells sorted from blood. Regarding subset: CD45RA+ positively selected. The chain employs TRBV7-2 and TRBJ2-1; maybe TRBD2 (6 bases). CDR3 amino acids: CASNRDSRTEQFF. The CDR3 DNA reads TGTGCCAGCAACCGGGACTCCCGAACGGAGCAGTTCTTC.